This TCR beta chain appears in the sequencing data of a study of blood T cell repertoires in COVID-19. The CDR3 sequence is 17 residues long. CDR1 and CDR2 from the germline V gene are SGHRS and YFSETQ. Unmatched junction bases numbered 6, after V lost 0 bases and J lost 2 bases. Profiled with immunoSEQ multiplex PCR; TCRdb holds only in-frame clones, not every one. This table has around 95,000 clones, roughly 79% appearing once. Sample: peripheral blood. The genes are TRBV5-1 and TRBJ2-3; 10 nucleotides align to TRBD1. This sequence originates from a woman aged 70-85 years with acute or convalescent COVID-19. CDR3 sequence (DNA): TGCGCCAGCAGCTTGGCCCGGACAGGGGGGCCCACAGATACGCAGTATTTT. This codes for CASSLARTGGPTDTQYF.